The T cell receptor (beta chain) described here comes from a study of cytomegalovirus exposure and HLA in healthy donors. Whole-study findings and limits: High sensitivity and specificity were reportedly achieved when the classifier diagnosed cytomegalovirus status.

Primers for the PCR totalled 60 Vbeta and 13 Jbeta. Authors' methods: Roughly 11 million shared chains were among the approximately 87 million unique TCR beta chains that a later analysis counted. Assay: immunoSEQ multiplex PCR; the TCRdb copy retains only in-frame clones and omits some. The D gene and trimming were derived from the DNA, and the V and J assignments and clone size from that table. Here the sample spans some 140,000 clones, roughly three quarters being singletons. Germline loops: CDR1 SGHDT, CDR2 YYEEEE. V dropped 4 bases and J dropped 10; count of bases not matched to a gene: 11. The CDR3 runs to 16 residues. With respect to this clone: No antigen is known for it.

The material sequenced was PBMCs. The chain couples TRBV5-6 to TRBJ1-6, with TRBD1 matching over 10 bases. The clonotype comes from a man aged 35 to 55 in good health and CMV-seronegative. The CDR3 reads CASSPAWDRGGSPLHF. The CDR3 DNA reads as TGTGCCAGCAGCCCGGCCTGGGACAGGGGCGGCTCACCCCTCCACTTT.